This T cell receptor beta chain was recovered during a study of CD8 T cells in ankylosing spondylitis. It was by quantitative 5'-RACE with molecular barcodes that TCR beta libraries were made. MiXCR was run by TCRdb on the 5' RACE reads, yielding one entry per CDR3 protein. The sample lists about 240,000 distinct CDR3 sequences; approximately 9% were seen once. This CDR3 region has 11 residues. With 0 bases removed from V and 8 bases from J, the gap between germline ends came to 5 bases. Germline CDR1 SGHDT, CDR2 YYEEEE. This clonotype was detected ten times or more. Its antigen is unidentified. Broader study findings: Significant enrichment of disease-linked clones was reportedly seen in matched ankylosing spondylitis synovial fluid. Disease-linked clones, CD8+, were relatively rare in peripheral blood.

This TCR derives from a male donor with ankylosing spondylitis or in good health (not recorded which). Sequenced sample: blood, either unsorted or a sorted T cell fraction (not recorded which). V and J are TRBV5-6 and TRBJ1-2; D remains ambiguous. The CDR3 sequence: CASSLEGGYTF. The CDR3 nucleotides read TGTGCCAGCAGCTTGGAAGGGGGCTACACCTTC.